This entry lists 26 T cell receptor beta chains sequenced from one sample in a study of lymphopenia after photon versus proton radiotherapy. Clones were sequenced by immunoSEQ multiplex PCR, and TCRdb holds only the in-frame ones, with some missing. The profile shows tens of thousands of clones, around 90% of them singletons. This material consisted of peripheral blood, taken from a patient treated with proton-based radiotherapy. These receptors all stem from an older woman with cholangiocarcinoma. Some clones in this sample may be carry-over from other donors' samples.

V is TRBV5-1 and J is TRBJ2-1, with 11 bases lining up with TRBD1. Per the germline V gene, CDR1 is SGHRS and CDR2 is YFSETQ. The ends lost 4 bases at V and 8 bases at J; junction bases unmatched: 8. The length of the CDR3 is 15 residues. CDR3 DNA sequence: TGCGCCAGCAGCGACAGAGGGACAGGGGGATATGAGCAGTTCTTC. Protein product: CASSDRGTGGYEQFF. Together with reference TRBV5-1 and TRBJ2-1, the CDR3 gives the full variable domain: KAGVTQTPRYLIKTRGQQVTLSCSPISGHRSVSWYQQTPGQGLQFLFEYFSETQRNKGNFPGRFSGRQFSNSRSEMNVSTLELGDSALYLCASSDRGTGGYEQFFGPGTRLTVL.

This clone was seen only once. The chain recombines TRBV7-2 with TRBJ2-1, with 16 bases fitting TRBD2. The CDR3 is made up of 15 amino acids. The V gene end was trimmed by 3 bases and the J gene end by 12 bases; junction bases not matched to a gene: 5. Germline-derived CDR1 and CDR2 are SGHTA and FQGNSA. CDR3: CASSLGLAGGIGQFF. The DNA of the CDR3 is TGTGCCAGCAGCTTGGGACTAGCGGGAGGGATAGGGCAGTTCTTC.

CDR3 sequence (DNA): TGTGCCAGCAGCTTAACAGGAGTCACCTACGAGCAGTACTTC. It yields the protein CASSLTGVTYEQYF. V gene TRBV7-9 combines with J gene TRBJ2-7; D possibly corresponds to TRBD1 (5 bases). Trimming took 2 bases from V and 2 from J, leaving 10 bases between them. Germline CDR1 is SEHNR and CDR2 is FQNEAQ (reference sequence). CDR3 length equals 14 residues. Using reference TRBV7-9 and TRBJ2-7 for the parts outside the CDR3, the full variable domain is DTGVSQNPRHKITKRGQNVTFRCDPISEHNRLYWYRQTLGQGPEFLTYFQNEAQLEKSRLLSDRFSAERPKGSFSTLEIQRTEQGDSAMYLCASSLTGVTYEQYFGPGTRLTVT.

Here the CDR3 DNA reads TGTGCCAGCAGTGACTACTCTGGGGCCAACGTCCTGACTTTC. Translated, it gives CASSDYSGANVLTF. The chain recombines TRBV25-1 with TRBJ2-6; D is ambiguous. Germline CDR1 reads MGHDK; CDR2 reads SYGVNS. The germline V and J ends were trimmed by 3 bases and 0 bases, with 3 bases remaining between them. The CDR3 totals 14 residues.

The chain couples TRBV6-4 to TRBJ1-5, with D hard to call. This CDR3 has 13 residues. Germline V gene sequence: CDR1 MRHNA, CDR2 SNTAGT. Trimming removed 0 bases from V and 6 bases from J, with 6 bases in between. CDR3 coding DNA: TGTGCCAGCAGTGACTCGATCGGTCAGCCCCAGCATTTT. Protein product: CASSDSIGQPQHF.

This chain joins TRBV5-8 and TRBJ1-2, with D possibly matching TRBD1 (6 bases). The CDR3 loop spans 13 amino acids. V was cut by 4 bases and J by 6 bases, with 13 bases left in between. Germline V CDR1 and CDR2: SGHTS, YDEGEE. The CDR3 reads CASSPQGLDGYTF. The CDR3 nucleotides read TGTGCCAGCAGCCCTCAGGGGTTGGATGGCTACACCTTC.

This chain links TRBV2 with TRBJ2-7, with D hard to call. Germline CDR1 SNHLY, CDR2 FYNNEI. The germline V and J ends were trimmed by 3 bases and 7 bases, with 7 bases remaining between them. This CDR3 is built from 11 residues. This chain's CDR3 is CASSDYSEQYF. Written as DNA, the CDR3 is TGTGCCAGCAGTGATTATTCTGAGCAGTACTTC.

The chain has TRBV5-1 and TRBJ2-2; possibly TRBD2 for D (6 bases). This CDR3 comprises 16 residues. V dropped 7 bases and J dropped 2 bases, with 18 bases sitting between them. Germline CDR1 and CDR2: SGHRS and YFSETQ. The CDR3 DNA follows: TGCGCCAGCTGCCTGGGGGAGGTCACCAACACCGGGGAGCTGTTTTTT. It translates to CASCLGEVTNTGELFF.

The CDR3 coding sequence is TGTGCCAGCTCACCACAGGGTGACACTGAAGCTTTCTTT. This sequence encodes CASSPQGDTEAFF. This rearrangement joins TRBV18 to TRBJ1-1; D remains unclear. V dropped 1 base and J dropped 3 bases, with 6 bases sitting between them. The germline V gene encodes CDR1 KGHSH and CDR2 LQKENI. This CDR3 has 13 residues.

The rearrangement uses TRBV6-5 and TRBJ1-3, with D unclear. The CDR3 consists of 14 residues. CDR1 is MNHEY, CDR2 SVGAGI, per germline. V lost 5 bases, J lost 0 bases, and 8 bases lay in between. The CDR3 bases are TGTGCCAGCAGTGTATTCTCCTCTGGAAACACCATATATTTT. Protein sequence: CASSVFSSGNTIYF.

The V gene is TRBV27, the J gene TRBJ1-2; TRBD1 agrees at 10 bases. CDR3 length: 14 amino acids. The V and J ends lost 6 bases and 7 bases, in that order; junction bases with no gene match: 8. Germline V gene sequence: CDR1 MNHEY, CDR2 SMNVEV (reference sequence). CDR3: CASRTSGTGVGYTF. The CDR3 DNA reads as TGTGCCAGCAGAACCTCCGGGACAGGGGTTGGCTACACCTTC.

This sequence joins TRBV7-2 and TRBJ1-1, with D possibly TRBD1 on 6 matching bases. The V gene lost 1 base and the J gene lost 2 bases, with 11 bases spanning the gap. Germline CDR1 and CDR2: SGHTA and FQGNSA. CDR3 length: 15 residues. This chain's CDR3 is CASSLDQGSNTEAFF. The CDR3 region has the DNA TGTGCCAGCAGCTTAGACCAGGGGAGTAACACTGAAGCTTTCTTT.

This clone was seen a single time. The rearrangement joins TRBV7-9 to TRBJ2-7; TRBD2 matches 9 bases. CDR3 size: 16 residues. The V and J ends lost 4 bases and 6 bases, in that order; junction bases with no gene match: 13. Looked up from germline, CDR1 is SEHNR and CDR2 is FQNEAQ (reference sequence). The CDR3 nucleotides read TGTGCCAGCAGCTCACGGACCGGGACTAGCAGGCGCGAGCAGTACTTC. Protein sequence: CASSSRTGTSRREQYF. Complete variable domain (other parts from reference TRBV7-9 and TRBJ2-7): DTGVSQNPRHKITKRGQNVTFRCDPISEHNRLYWYRQTLGQGPEFLTYFQNEAQLEKSRLLSDRFSAERPKGSFSTLEIQRTEQGDSAMYLCASSSRTGTSRREQYFGPGTRLTVT.

V gene TRBV27 combines with J gene TRBJ2-3; D not certain. The CDR3 runs to 14 residues. Per the germline V gene, CDR1 is MNHEY and CDR2 is SMNVEV (reference sequence). Trimming left V 3 bases short and J 3 bases short, with 10 bases between. This CDR3 reads CASSFLAVTDTQYF. CDR3 sequence (DNA): TGTGCCAGCAGTTTCCTCGCGGTTACAGATACGCAGTATTTT.

V is TRBV20-1 and J is TRBJ2-1; D might be TRBD1 or TRBD2, each matching 5 bases. CDR3 size: 10 residues. From germline, CDR1 is DFQATT and CDR2 SNEGSKA (reference sequence). V shed 3 bases and J shed 10 bases, with 7 bases lying between them. The CDR3 loop is CSARRDEQFF. CDR3 sequence (DNA): TGCAGTGCTAGGAGGGACGAGCAGTTCTTC.

This sequence joins TRBV28 and TRBJ2-7, with 7 bases aligning to TRBD1. After removal of 4 bases from V and 9 bases from J, the junction contained 15 bases not matched to a gene. The germline V gene encodes CDR1 MDHEN and CDR2 SYDVKM. CDR3 length: 15 residues. The CDR3 spells CASSSGTVSQPGQYF. CDR3 sequence (DNA): TGTGCCAGCAGTTCCGGGACAGTATCCCAGCCGGGGCAGTACTTC.

In its sample, this clone was seen a few times. V is TRBV9 and J is TRBJ1-6, with D perhaps TRBD1 (5 bases). CDR1 and CDR2 (germline): SGDLS, YYNGEE. Between the trimmed V and J ends, which lost 3 bases and 8 bases, there was a span of 18 bases. The CDR3 has 16 residues. Here the CDR3 reads CASSGSLRTSHSPLHF. CDR3 DNA sequence: TGTGCCAGCAGCGGATCCTTGAGGACATCTCATTCACCCCTCCACTTT.

The V and J genes are TRBV4-3 and TRBJ1-1; D unclear. Germline CDR1 LGHNA, CDR2 YSLEER. This CDR3 spans 14 amino acids. Trimming shortened V by 4 bases and J by 1 base, and 10 bases separated the two germline ends. The CDR3 bases are TGCGCCAGCAGCCCTTCATTTGGGAACACTGAAGCTTTCTTT. This sequence encodes CASSPSFGNTEAFF.

The V gene is TRBV4-2, the J gene TRBJ1-4; D possibly corresponds to TRBD1 (6 bases). V was shortened by 0 bases and J by 2 bases, with 10 bases between the two germline ends. CDR3 length: 16 residues. Per germline, CDR1 LGHNA and CDR2 YNFKEQ. CDR3 region: CASSQDGRGTNEKLFF. The CDR3 coding sequence is TGTGCCAGCAGCCAAGATGGGAGGGGGACTAATGAAAAACTGTTTTTT.

The J gene is TRBJ2-3, the V gene TRBV2; possibly TRBD2 for D (6 bases). V lost 7 bases to trimming and J lost 2 bases, with 10 bases between them. CDR3 length: 13 residues. Germline CDR1 and CDR2: SNHLY and FYNNEI. CDR3 coding DNA: TGTGCCAGCATGGAGGGGAACACAGATACGCAGTATTTT. Its protein is CASMEGNTDTQYF.

The rearrangement links TRBV6-6 to TRBJ2-5; D is ambiguous. CDR1 MNHNY and CDR2 SVGAGI come from the germline V gene (reference sequence). The CDR3 has 11 amino acids. V was trimmed by 2 bases and J by 4 bases, leaving 2 bases between them. CDR3 protein: CASSYTETQYF. In DNA, the CDR3 is TGTGCCAGCAGTTACACAGAGACCCAGTACTTC.

In nucleotides, the CDR3 is TGCGCCAGCAGCTTGGGAGAGGGTGTCTACACCTTC. This gives the protein CASSLGEGVYTF. This chain joins TRBV5-1 and TRBJ1-2; D remains ambiguous. Germline-derived CDR1 and CDR2 are SGHRS and YFSETQ. This CDR3 has 12 amino acids. V dropped 0 bases and J dropped 10 bases, with 10 bases sitting between them. Full variable domain (missing parts from reference TRBV5-1 and TRBJ1-2): KAGVTQTPRYLIKTRGQQVTLSCSPISGHRSVSWYQQTPGQGLQFLFEYFSETQRNKGNFPGRFSGRQFSNSRSEMNVSTLELGDSALYLCASSLGEGVYTFGSGTRLTVV.

This clone was detected only once. The chain recombines TRBV6-5 with TRBJ2-1; 7 nucleotides agree with TRBD2. Trimming at V came to 7 bases and at J to 3 bases, leaving 9 bases not matched to a gene. This CDR3 comprises 15 residues. Germline lookup yields CDR1 MNHEY and CDR2 SVGAGI. The CDR3 DNA follows: TGTGCCAGCACCAGATCTAGCGGAAGCTACAATGAGCAGTTCTTC. It is translated as CASTRSSGSYNEQFF.

The rearrangement links TRBV6-5 to TRBJ1-2, with D unresolved. Germline CDR1 MNHEY, CDR2 SVGAGI. Trimming shortened V by 11 bases and J by 0 bases, and 19 bases separated the two germline ends. CDR3 length equals 15 residues. The CDR3 is CAARSPVGTNYGYTF. CDR3 in DNA: TGTGCCGCCCGGTCCCCTGTAGGGACTAACTATGGCTACACCTTC.

The chain links TRBV19 to TRBJ1-4, with D hard to call. Per germline, CDR1 LNHDA and CDR2 SQIVND (reference sequence). The CDR3 is made up of 12 amino acids. Between the trimmed V and J ends, which lost 6 bases and 7 bases, there was a span of 9 bases. Here the CDR3 reads CASSRPGEKLFF. The CDR3 coding sequence is TGTGCCAGTAGCCGACCGGGTGAAAAACTGTTTTTT.

The chain recombines TRBV18 with TRBJ2-1; D tentatively fits TRBD1 or TRBD2 (7 bases each). Trimming cost V 3 bases and J 14 bases, with 14 bases left between them. Germline loops: CDR1 KGHSH, CDR2 LQKENI. CDR3 size: 12 residues. Written as DNA, the CDR3 is TGTGCCAGCTCACCTGACAGGGAGGGTGAGTTCTTC. This sequence encodes CASSPDREGEFF.